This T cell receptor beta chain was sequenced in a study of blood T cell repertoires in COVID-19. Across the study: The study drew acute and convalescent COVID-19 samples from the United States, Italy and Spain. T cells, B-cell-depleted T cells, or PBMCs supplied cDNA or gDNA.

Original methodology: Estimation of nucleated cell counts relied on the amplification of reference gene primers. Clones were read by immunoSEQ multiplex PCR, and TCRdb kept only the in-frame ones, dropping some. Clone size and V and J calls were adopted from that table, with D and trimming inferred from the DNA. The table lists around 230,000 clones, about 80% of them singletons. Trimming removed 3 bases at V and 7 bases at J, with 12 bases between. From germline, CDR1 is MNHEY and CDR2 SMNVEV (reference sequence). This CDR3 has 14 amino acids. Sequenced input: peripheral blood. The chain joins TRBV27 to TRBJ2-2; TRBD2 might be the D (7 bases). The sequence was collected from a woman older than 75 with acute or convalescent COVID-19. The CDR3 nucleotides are TGTGCCAGCAGTTTTGATAGGGGGGGCGGGGAGCTGTTTTTT. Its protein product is CASSFDRGGGELFF.